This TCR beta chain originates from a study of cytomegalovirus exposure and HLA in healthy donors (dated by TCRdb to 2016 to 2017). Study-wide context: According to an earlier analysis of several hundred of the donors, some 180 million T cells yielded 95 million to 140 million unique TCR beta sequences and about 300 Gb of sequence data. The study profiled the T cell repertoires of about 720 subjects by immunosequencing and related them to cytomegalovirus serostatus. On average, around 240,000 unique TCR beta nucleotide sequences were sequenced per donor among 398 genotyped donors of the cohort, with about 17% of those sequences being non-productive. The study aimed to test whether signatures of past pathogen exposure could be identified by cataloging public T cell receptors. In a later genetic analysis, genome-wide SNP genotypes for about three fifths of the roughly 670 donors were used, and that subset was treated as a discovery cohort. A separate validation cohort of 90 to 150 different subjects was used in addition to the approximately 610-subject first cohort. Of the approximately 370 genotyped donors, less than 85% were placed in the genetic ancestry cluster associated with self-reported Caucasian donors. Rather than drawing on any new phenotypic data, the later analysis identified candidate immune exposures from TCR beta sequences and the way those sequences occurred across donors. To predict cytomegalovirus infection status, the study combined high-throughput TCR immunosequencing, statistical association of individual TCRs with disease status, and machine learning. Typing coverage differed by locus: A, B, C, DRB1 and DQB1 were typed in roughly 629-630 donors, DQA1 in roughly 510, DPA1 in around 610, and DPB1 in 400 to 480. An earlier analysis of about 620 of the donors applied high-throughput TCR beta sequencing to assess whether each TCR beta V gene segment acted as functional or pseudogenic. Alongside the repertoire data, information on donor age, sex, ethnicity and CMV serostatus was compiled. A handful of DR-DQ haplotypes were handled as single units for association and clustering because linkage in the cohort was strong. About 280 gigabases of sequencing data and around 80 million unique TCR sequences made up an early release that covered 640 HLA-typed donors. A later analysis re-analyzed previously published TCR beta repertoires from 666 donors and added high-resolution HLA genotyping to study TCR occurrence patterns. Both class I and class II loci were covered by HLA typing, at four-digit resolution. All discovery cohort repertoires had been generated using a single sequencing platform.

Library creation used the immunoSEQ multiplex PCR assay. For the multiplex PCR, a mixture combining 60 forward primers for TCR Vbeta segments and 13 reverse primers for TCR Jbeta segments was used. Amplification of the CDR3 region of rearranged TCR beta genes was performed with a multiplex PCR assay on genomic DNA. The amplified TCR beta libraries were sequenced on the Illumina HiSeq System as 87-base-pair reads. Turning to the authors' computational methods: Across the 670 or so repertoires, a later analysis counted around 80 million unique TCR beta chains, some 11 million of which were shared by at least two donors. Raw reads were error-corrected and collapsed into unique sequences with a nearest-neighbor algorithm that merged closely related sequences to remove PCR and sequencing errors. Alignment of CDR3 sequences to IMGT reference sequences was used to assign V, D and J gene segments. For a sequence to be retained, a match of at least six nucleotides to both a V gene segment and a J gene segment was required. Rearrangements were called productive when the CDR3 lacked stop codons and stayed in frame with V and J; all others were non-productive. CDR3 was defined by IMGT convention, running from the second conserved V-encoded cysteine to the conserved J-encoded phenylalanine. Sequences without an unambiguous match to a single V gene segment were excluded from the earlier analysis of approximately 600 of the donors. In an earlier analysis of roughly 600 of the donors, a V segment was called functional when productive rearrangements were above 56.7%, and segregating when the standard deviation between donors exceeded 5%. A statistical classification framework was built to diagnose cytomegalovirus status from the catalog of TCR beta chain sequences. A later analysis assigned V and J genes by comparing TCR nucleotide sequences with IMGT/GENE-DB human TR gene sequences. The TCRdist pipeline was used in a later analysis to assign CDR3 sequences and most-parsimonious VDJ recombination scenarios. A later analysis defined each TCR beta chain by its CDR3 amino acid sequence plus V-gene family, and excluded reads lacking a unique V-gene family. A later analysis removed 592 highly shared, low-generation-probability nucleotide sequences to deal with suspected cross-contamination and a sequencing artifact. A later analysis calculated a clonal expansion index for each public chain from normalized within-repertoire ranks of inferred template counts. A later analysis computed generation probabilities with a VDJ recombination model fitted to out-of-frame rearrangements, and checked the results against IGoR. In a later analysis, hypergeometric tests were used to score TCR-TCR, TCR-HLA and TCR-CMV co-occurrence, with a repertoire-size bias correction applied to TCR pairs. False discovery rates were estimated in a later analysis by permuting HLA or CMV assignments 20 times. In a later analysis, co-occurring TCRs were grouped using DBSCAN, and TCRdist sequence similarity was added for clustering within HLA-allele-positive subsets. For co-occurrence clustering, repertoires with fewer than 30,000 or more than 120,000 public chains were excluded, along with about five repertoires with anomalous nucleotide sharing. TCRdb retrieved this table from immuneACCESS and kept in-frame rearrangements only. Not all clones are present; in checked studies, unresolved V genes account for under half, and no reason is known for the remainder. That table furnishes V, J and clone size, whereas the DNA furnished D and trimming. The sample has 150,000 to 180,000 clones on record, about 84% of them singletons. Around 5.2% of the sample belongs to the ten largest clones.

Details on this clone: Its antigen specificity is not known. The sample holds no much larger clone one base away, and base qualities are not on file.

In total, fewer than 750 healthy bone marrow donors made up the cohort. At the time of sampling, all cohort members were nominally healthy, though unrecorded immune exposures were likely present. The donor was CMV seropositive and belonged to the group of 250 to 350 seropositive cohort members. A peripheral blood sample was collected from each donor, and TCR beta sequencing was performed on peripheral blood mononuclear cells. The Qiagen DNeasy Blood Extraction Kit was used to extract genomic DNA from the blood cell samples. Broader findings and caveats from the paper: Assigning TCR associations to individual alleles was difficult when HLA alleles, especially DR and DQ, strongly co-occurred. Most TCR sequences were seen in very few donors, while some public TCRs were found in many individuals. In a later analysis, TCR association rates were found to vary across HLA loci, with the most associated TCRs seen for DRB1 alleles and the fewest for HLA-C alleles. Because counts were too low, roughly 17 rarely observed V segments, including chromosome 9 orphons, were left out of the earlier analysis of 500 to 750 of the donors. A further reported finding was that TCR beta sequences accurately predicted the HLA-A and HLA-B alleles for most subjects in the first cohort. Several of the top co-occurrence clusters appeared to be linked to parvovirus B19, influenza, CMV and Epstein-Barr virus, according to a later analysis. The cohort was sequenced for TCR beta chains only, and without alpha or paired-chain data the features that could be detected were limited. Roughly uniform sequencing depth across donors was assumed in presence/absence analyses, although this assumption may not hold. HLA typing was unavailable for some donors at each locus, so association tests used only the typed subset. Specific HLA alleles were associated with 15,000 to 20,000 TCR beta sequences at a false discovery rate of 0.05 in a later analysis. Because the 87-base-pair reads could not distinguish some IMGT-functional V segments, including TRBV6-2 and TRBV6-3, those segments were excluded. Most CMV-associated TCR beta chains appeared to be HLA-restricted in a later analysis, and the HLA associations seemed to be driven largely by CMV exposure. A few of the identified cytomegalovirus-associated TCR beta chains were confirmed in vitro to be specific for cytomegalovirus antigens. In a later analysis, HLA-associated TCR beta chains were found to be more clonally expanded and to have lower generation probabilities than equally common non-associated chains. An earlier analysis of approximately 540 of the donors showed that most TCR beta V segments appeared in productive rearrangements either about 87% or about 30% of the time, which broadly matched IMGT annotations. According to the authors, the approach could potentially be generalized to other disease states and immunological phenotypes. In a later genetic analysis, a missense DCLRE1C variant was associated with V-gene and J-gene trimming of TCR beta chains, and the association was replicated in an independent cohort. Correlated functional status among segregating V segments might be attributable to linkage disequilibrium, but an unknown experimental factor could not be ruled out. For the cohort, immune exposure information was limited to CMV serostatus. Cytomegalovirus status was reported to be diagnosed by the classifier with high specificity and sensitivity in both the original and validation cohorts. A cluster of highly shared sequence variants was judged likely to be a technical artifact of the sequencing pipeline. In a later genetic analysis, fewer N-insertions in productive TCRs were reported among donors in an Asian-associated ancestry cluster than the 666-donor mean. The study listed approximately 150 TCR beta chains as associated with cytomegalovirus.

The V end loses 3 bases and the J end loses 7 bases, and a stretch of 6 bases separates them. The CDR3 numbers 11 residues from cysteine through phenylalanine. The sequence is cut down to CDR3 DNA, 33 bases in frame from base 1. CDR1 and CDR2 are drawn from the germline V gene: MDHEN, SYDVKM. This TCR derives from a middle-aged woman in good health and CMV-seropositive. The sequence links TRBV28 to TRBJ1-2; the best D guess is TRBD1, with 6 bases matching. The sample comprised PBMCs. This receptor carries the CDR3 CASSFRGGYTF. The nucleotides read TGTGCCAGCAGTTTCAGGGGTGGCTACACCTTC.